The clone carrying this TCR beta chain is classed as large. As yet, its antigen is unknown. The data were obtained in a study of immune heterogeneity within non-small cell lung tumors. The starting template was genomic DNA from bulk tumor, 450 to 650 ng per sample. Spaced far apart, several biopsies were taken from each primary tumor during surgery. Curative operations were performed on patients who had untreated, newly diagnosed non-small cell lung cancer. Surgery with curative intent was being performed on the donors, who were newly diagnosed non-small cell lung cancer patients. Whole-study findings and limits: Alongside site-unique high-frequency clones, identical dominant CDR3 beta clonotypes recurred across tumor sites within a patient. Higher local tumor mutational burden went with moderately higher local T-cell clonality, R roughly 0.36.

For the TCR beta CDR3, multiplex PCR with 32 V and 13 J primers performed the amplification. TCRdb redid the calling of the multiplex PCR reads with MiXCR, one entry per CDR3 protein. The sample has some 10,000 distinct CDR3 sequences, 25% to 30% seen once. Germline V CDR1 and CDR2: LGHNA, YNFKEQ. V lost 4 bases, J lost 1 base, and 7 bases lay in between. The CDR3 is made up of 14 amino acids. Sequences were obtained from lung tumor tissue. J is TRBJ1-4 and V is TRBV4-2; D gene unclear. The receptor was isolated from a man aged 45 to 65 with non-small cell lung cancer. CDR3 DNA sequence: TGTGCCAGCAGCCCCGAGGGAACTAATGAAAAACTGTTTTTT. Protein: CASSPEGTNEKLFF.